The rows below give T cell receptor beta chains drawn from one sample of a study of shared clonotypes between healthy human individuals. Some clones are missing from TCRdb's copy, which holds only in-frame ones; the method was immunoSEQ multiplex PCR. The repertoire holds roughly 2.5 million clones, with roughly 92% as singletons. The sample consisted of naive CD4+ T cells sorted from blood. These TCRs come from a man aged 18 to 35 in good health. The CDR3 runs from the conserved cysteine through the conserved F or W. D genes are given only for firm matches. Clone size is not always given. Where it is, it says once, few, many or a class for expanded clones.

CDR3 length | J gene | clone size | D gene | V gene | CDR3 protein | CDR3 DNA
15 | TRBJ1-2 | . | TRBD1 | TRBV15 | CATSRRDRESEGYTF | TGTGCCACCAGCAGAAGGGACAGGGAATCCGAAGGCTACACCTTC
15 | TRBJ1-2 | . | . | TRBV6-5 | CASRLVQGYDYGYTF | TGTGCCAGCAGGCTCGTACAGGGTTATGACTATGGCTACACCTTC
15 | TRBJ2-2 | . | . | TRBV4-3 | CASSLIPRDTGELFF | TGCGCCAGCAGCCTCATCCCGAGGGACACCGGGGAGCTGTTTTTT
15 | TRBJ2-3 | . | TRBD1 | TRBV7-9 | CASSHPGQGGDTQYF | TGTGCCAGCAGCCACCCGGGACAGGGAGGAGATACGCAGTATTTT
16 | TRBJ1-3 | once | . | TRBV19 | CASSSPIDSSGNTIYF | TGTGCCAGTAGTTCTCCCATCGACAGTTCGGGAAACACCATATATTTT
15 | TRBJ2-3 | . | . | TRBV7-9 | CASSHGTSATDTQYF | TGTGCCAGCAGTCACGGAACATCAGCCACAGATACGCAGTATTTT
17 | TRBJ2-1 | . | . | TRBV27 | CASSLSRLKSSYNEQFF | TGTGCCAGCAGTTTATCGAGGCTGAAAAGCTCCTACAATGAGCAGTTCTTC
14 | TRBJ1-1 | . | . | TRBV2 | CATRETFMNTEAFF | TGTGCCACCCGGGAGACATTTATGAACACTGAAGCTTTCTTT
15 | TRBJ1-5 | . | TRBD1 | TRBV5-1 | CASSSGTGSNQPQHF | TGCGCCAGCAGCTCCGGGACAGGGAGCAATCAGCCCCAGCATTTT
18 | TRBJ1-6 | once | . | TRBV7-9 | CASSLVRDRYSYNSPLHF | TGTGCCAGCAGCTTGGTCAGGGACCGTTACTCCTATAATTCACCCCTCCACTTT
15 | TRBJ2-1 | . | TRBD1 | TRBV7-7 | CASSPRDRGFNEQFF | TGTGCTAGCAGTCCCCGGGACAGGGGGTTCAATGAGCAGTTCTTC
17 | TRBJ1-6 | . | TRBD1 | TRBV19 | CASSTEDRGLHNSPLHF | TGTGCCAGTAGTACCGAGGACAGGGGGCTTCATAATTCACCCCTCCACTTT
11 | TRBJ1-4 | . | . | TRBV6-5 | CASSEPEKLFF | TGTGCCAGCAGTGAACCTGAAAAACTGTTTTTT
15 | TRBJ1-6 | . | . | TRBV2 | CASSPIMGYNSPLHF | TGTGCCAGCAGTCCTATTATGGGCTATAATTCACCCCTCCACTTT
14 | TRBJ2-2 | . | . | TRBV30 | CAWGHYGRTGELFF | TGTGCCTGGGGCCACTATGGGAGGACCGGGGAGCTGTTTTTT
13 | TRBJ2-5 | . | . | TRBV13 | CASSPPRGETQYF | TGTGCCAGCAGCCCCCCGAGAGGGGAGACCCAGTACTTC
15 | TRBJ1-6 | . | TRBD1 | TRBV7-2 | CASRRGTGIGSPLHF | TGTGCCAGCAGACGTGGGACAGGGATTGGATCACCCCTCCACTTT
13 | TRBJ2-5 | . | . | TRBV10-3 | CAITPGQGETQYF | TGTGCCATCACCCCCGGCCAGGGGGAGACCCAGTACTTC
13 | TRBJ2-7 | . | . | TRBV5-6 | CASSPLIRDEQYF | TGTGCCAGCAGCCCTCTAATAAGGGACGAGCAGTACTTC
15 | TRBJ1-4 | once | TRBD1 | TRBV5-1 | CASSDSDRVYEKLFF | TGCGCCAGCAGCGATTCGGACAGGGTCTATGAAAAACTGTTTTTT
14 | TRBJ1-1 | . | . | TRBV6-6 | CASSPIEFLPEAFF | TGTGCCAGCAGTCCCATAGAGTTTTTACCTGAAGCTTTCTTT
14 | TRBJ2-3 | . | . | TRBV7-9 | CASSPRTGVDTQYF | TGTGCCAGCAGCCCCAGGACGGGAGTAGATACGCAGTATTTT
13 | TRBJ1-1 | . | . | TRBV2 | CAGQADQVTEAFF | TGTGCCGGCCAAGCGGACCAGGTCACTGAAGCTTTCTTT
14 | TRBJ1-5 | . | . | TRBV7-8 | CASSLVTENQPQHF | TGTGCCAGCAGCTTAGTAACAGAAAATCAGCCCCAGCATTTT
13 | TRBJ1-1 | . | . | TRBV11-2 | CASSLDGRTEAFF | TGTGCCAGCAGCTTAGATGGGCGGACTGAAGCTTTCTTT
15 | TRBJ1-4 | . | . | TRBV5-1 | CASSLVAGLNEKLFF | TGCGCCAGCAGCTTGGTCGCAGGGCTTAATGAAAAACTGTTTTTT
12 | TRBJ2-7 | . | . | TRBV11-2 | CASSSEPYEQYF | TGTGCCAGCAGCTCAGAACCCTACGAGCAGTACTTC
14 | TRBJ2-5 | . | . | TRBV18 | CASSPGLRQETQYF | TGTGCCAGCTCACCGGGACTGCGTCAAGAGACCCAGTACTTC
14 | TRBJ2-7 | . | . | TRBV9 | CASSPRQVTYEQYF | TGTGCCAGCAGCCCCAGACAGGTGACCTACGAGCAGTACTTC
14 | TRBJ2-7 | . | TRBD1 | TRBV18 | CASSPGQGIDEQYF | TGTGCCAGCTCACCCGGACAGGGGATCGACGAGCAGTACTTC
14 | TRBJ2-3 | . | . | TRBV5-1 | CASSWASGADTQYF | TGCGCCAGCAGTTGGGCGTCGGGGGCAGATACGCAGTATTTT
15 | TRBJ2-3 | . | . | TRBV28 | CASSFPVSSTDTQYF | TGTGCCAGCAGTTTCCCCGTTTCTAGCACAGATACGCAGTATTTT
15 | TRBJ1-1 | . | . | TRBV6-5 | CASSYGRNKGTEAFF | TGTGCCAGCAGTTACGGGAGGAACAAGGGGACTGAAGCTTTCTTT
17 | TRBJ1-6 | . | . | TRBV4-2 | CASSRTSVGDQNSPLHF | TGTGCCAGCAGCCGCACTTCGGTGGGGGACCAAAATTCACCCCTCCACTTT
16 | TRBJ2-3 | . | TRBD2 | TRBV14 | CASSQVPSGVTDTQYF | TGTGCCAGCAGCCAAGTTCCTAGCGGGGTCACAGATACGCAGTATTTT
14 | TRBJ1-5 | . | . | TRBV5-1 | CASSLEGPDKPQHF | TGCGCCAGCAGCTTGGAAGGGCCCGACAAGCCCCAGCATTTT
13 | TRBJ2-2 | once | . | TRBV2 | CAGLSGLTGELFF | TGTGCCGGATTATCGGGGTTAACCGGGGAGCTGTTTTTT
14 | TRBJ2-1 | . | TRBD2 | TRBV29-1 | CSVERGSREGEQFF | TGCAGCGTTGAACGGGGGTCACGGGAGGGTGAGCAGTTCTTC
13 | TRBJ2-7 | . | . | TRBV19 | CASSPPGLDEQYF | TGTGCCAGTAGCCCCCCCGGCCTCGACGAGCAGTACTTC
14 | TRBJ2-5 | . | . | TRBV6-1 | CASSRTSGGETQYF | TGTGCCAGCAGCCGAACTTCAGGGGGGGAGACCCAGTACTTC
10 | TRBJ1-1 | . | . | TRBV6-6 | CASSFTEAFF | TGTGCCAGCAGTTTTACTGAAGCTTTCTTT
13 | TRBJ2-7 | . | . | TRBV5-1 | CASSLWGWAEQYF | TGCGCCAGCAGCTTGTGGGGGTGGGCCGAGCAGTACTTC
17 | TRBJ2-5 | . | TRBD1 | TRBV25-1 | CASTGQGAKGYQETQYF | TGTGCCAGCACGGGACAGGGGGCGAAAGGGTACCAAGAGACCCAGTACTTC
16 | TRBJ2-3 | . | . | TRBV19 | CASSTTGTPTTDTQYF | TGTGCCAGTAGCACGACCGGGACACCAACCACAGATACGCAGTATTTT
14 | TRBJ2-5 | . | . | TRBV27 | CASSFRRFQETQYF | TGTGCCAGCAGTTTTAGAAGGTTTCAGGAGACCCAGTACTTC
17 | TRBJ2-7 | . | TRBD1 | TRBV11-2 | CASSRPGQGWKIYEQYF | TGTGCCAGCAGCCGCCCGGGACAGGGCTGGAAAATCTACGAGCAGTACTTC
15 | TRBJ2-1 | . | TRBD1 | TRBV5-1 | CASSLVGQGSNEQFF | TGCGCCAGCAGCTTGGTGGGACAGGGGAGCAATGAGCAGTTCTTC
14 | TRBJ1-4 | . | TRBD1 | TRBV25-1 | CASSEMGGGGKLFF | TGTGCCAGCAGTGAAATGGGAGGGGGCGGAAAACTGTTTTTT
15 | TRBJ2-3 | . | TRBD2 | TRBV6-5 | CASSRLAGIADTQYF | TGTGCCAGCAGTCGACTAGCGGGAATTGCAGATACGCAGTATTTT
10 | TRBJ1-1 | few | . | TRBV6-6 | CASTGTEAFF | TGTGCCAGCACGGGCACTGAAGCTTTCTTT
14 | TRBJ1-4 | once | TRBD1 | TRBV5-4 | CASSRDRVEEKLFF | TGTGCCAGCAGCCGGGACAGGGTTGAGGAAAAACTGTTTTTT
17 | TRBJ2-2 | once | TRBD1 | TRBV7-9 | CASSLGWGTESTGELFF | TGTGCCAGCAGCTTAGGATGGGGGACAGAATCAACCGGGGAGCTGTTTTTT
12 | TRBJ1-1 | . | . | TRBV7-9 | CASSPMGDETFF | TGTGCCAGCAGCCCCATGGGGGATGAAACTTTCTTT